Each of the 31 T cell receptor beta chains below was sequenced from the same sample in a study of cytomegalovirus exposure and HLA in healthy donors (dated by TCRdb to 2017 to 2019). Library preparation employed the immunoSEQ multiplex PCR assay. The multiplex PCR relied on a mix of 60 forward primers for TCR Vbeta segments and 13 reverse primers for TCR Jbeta segments. The clones in this table, taken by TCRdb from immuneACCESS, are in-frame only. Not every clone is retained; where verified, under half of the shortfall comes from an unresolved V gene, and the cause of the rest is unknown. This sample comprises around 75,000 clones, about three quarters of them detected only once. The ten largest account for 3.3% of the sample. Sequencing was performed on PBMCs. The receptors here all came from a young man in good health and CMV-seronegative.

V is TRBV27 and J is TRBJ1-5, with a possible D match to TRBD1 (6 bases). The CDR3 runs 15 residues. The germline V and J ends were trimmed by 1 base and 3 bases, with 10 bases remaining between them. CDR1 is MNHEY and CDR2 is SMNVEV in the germline V gene (reference sequence). CDR3: CASSLLGQHNQPQHF. CDR3 in DNA: TGTGCCAGCAGTTTATTAGGACAGCACAATCAGCCCCAGCATTTT.

The genes are TRBV19 and TRBJ1-6; 7 bases match TRBD1. CDR1 LNHDA and CDR2 SQIVND come from the germline V gene (reference sequence). CDR3 length: 15 amino acids. V was pared by 1 base and J by 10 bases, with 7 bases of the junction left unmatched. The CDR3 DNA follows: TGTGCCAGTAGTATAGGGGACAGTAGAACCTCACCCCTCCACTTT. Translating it yields CASSIGDSRTSPLHF.

The chain has TRBV19 and TRBJ1-1; 10 bases line up with TRBD1. This CDR3 has 17 residues. The germline V gene has CDR1 LNHDA and CDR2 SQIVND (reference sequence). Trimming at V came to 3 bases and at J to 4 bases, leaving 11 bases not matched to a gene. The CDR3 DNA reads as TGTGCCAGTAGTATGGAGATGACTCGACAGGGGGCCACTGAAGCTTTCTTT. Protein product: CASSMEMTRQGATEAFF. Supplemented by reference TRBV19 and TRBJ1-1, the full variable domain reads DGGITQSPKYLFRKEGQNVTLSCEQNLNHDAMYWYRQDPGQGLRLIYYSQIVNDFQKGDIAEGYSVSREKKESFPLTVTSAQKNPTAFYLCASSMEMTRQGATEAFFGQGTRLTVV.

This clone was detected only a few times. The J gene is TRBJ2-5, the V gene TRBV9, with D possibly matching TRBD2 (7 bases). The V gene lost 4 bases and the J gene lost 0 bases, with 19 bases spanning the gap. This CDR3 has 17 residues. Per the germline V gene, CDR1 is SGDLS and CDR2 is YYNGEE. The CDR3 loop is CASSHTPGGWNQETQYF. The CDR3 DNA follows: TGTGCCAGCAGCCACACCCCGGGGGGCTGGAACCAAGAGACCCAGTACTTC.

The genes are TRBV19 and TRBJ1-5; tentatively, D is TRBD1 (5 bases). This CDR3 has 15 amino acids. V lost 6 bases, J lost 3 bases, and 15 bases lay in between. Germline V CDR1 and CDR2: LNHDA, SQIVND (reference sequence). This CDR3 is CASRPGGLTNQPQHF. The CDR3 DNA reads as TGTGCCAGTAGACCGGGGGGGTTAACCAATCAGCCCCAGCATTTT.

The gene calls are TRBV5-4 and TRBJ2-3, with D perhaps matching TRBD1 (6 bases). The CDR3 has 14 residues. The V end lost 2 bases, the J end lost 5 bases, and 12 bases lay between the germline ends. The germline CDR1 and CDR2 sequences are SGHNT and YYREEE (reference sequence). The DNA for the CDR3 is TGTGCCAGCAGCTTCGGACAGAATCGAGATACGCAGTATTTT. Translating gives CASSFGQNRDTQYF. The whole variable domain, remainder taken from reference TRBV5-4 and TRBJ2-3, is ETGVTQSPTHLIKTRGQQVTLRCSSQSGHNTVSWYQQALGQGPQFIFQYYREEENGRGNFPPRFSGLQFPNYSSELNVNALELDDSALYLCASSFGQNRDTQYFGPGTRLTVL.

The V call is TRBV28, the J call TRBJ1-1, with D perhaps TRBD1 (5 bases). Trimming pared 6 bases from V and 6 bases from J, leaving 20 bases between. Germline V gene lookup returns CDR1 MDHEN and CDR2 SYDVKM. This CDR3 comprises 15 residues. The CDR3 coding sequence is TGTGCCAGCAGCCCCCAGGGAAGGAGCGGGGCTGAAGCTTTCTTT. Translating it yields CASSPQGRSGAEAFF.

The chain carries TRBV19 and TRBJ1-2; 7 bases agree with TRBD1. The CDR3 runs 12 residues. CDR1 is LNHDA and CDR2 is SQIVND in the germline V gene (reference sequence). The ends lost 3 bases at V and 8 bases at J; junction bases unmatched: 3. This CDR3 is CASSILQGGYTF. For the CDR3, the DNA is TGTGCCAGTAGTATTCTACAGGGGGGCTACACCTTC.

CDR3 sequence reads: CASSPGAGDGYTF. The DNA of the CDR3 is TGTGCCAGCTCACCAGGGGCAGGGGATGGCTACACCTTC. The chain links TRBV18 to TRBJ1-2, with TRBD1 as a possible D gene (6 bases). The V end was cut by 2 bases, the J end by 6 bases, with 10 bases between. Germline lookup yields CDR1 KGHSH and CDR2 LQKENI. The CDR3 consists of 13 residues.

The chain links TRBV10-1 to TRBJ1-5; possible D gene TRBD1, 5 bases. The CDR3 covers 17 residues. V was trimmed by 6 bases and J by 5 bases, leaving 23 bases between them. In germline, CDR1 is WNHNN, CDR2 SYGVQD (reference sequence). The CDR3 here is CASRVRKGEGCDQPQHF. The CDR3 DNA is TGCGCCAGCAGGGTCCGAAAAGGGGAAGGTTGCGATCAGCCCCAGCATTTT.

The chain employs TRBV5-4 and TRBJ2-1, with TRBD1 as a possible D gene (6 bases). The CDR3 sequence is 15 residues long. CDR1 and CDR2 from the germline V gene are SGHNT and YYREEE (reference sequence). V lost 0 bases to trimming and J lost 1 base, with 8 bases between them. The CDR3: CASSLDRVSYNEQFF. CDR3 DNA: TGTGCCAGCAGCTTGGACAGGGTGTCCTACAATGAGCAGTTCTTC.

The chain links TRBV7-6 to TRBJ2-1, with D maybe TRBD2 (7 bases). The germline V gene has CDR1 SGHVS and CDR2 FNYEAQ. This CDR3 has 16 residues. V dropped 1 base and J dropped 4 bases, with 14 bases sitting between them. The CDR3 is CASSLEGGDDYNEQFF. DNA for the CDR3: TGTGCCAGCAGCTTAGAGGGGGGGGACGATTACAATGAGCAGTTCTTC. The full variable domain, rest sourced from reference TRBV7-6 and TRBJ2-1, is GAGVSQSPRYKVTKRGQDVALRCDPISGHVSLYWYRQALGQGPEFLTYFNYEAQQDKSGLPNDRFSAERPEGSISTLTIQRTEQRDSAMYRCASSLEGGDDYNEQFFGPGTRLTVL.

The chain combines TRBV6-5 with TRBJ2-7; D not certain. CDR3 length: 15 amino acids. Germline CDR1 is MNHEY and CDR2 is SVGAGI. V lost 8 bases and J lost 1, with 18 bases in between. CDR3 in amino acids: CASSLVDSPSYEQYF. The CDR3 DNA reads TGTGCCAGCTCACTGGTAGACTCCCCTTCCTACGAGCAGTACTTC.

The rearrangement joins TRBV10-2 to TRBJ2-2; D not resolved. In germline, CDR1 is WSHSY, CDR2 SAAADI. The CDR3 loop spans 13 amino acids. Trimming removed 4 bases at V and 6 bases at J, with 9 bases between. The CDR3 sequence: CASSAGRAGELFF. DNA of the CDR3: TGCGCCAGCAGTGCGGGTCGGGCCGGGGAGCTGTTTTTT.

This chain joins TRBV7-9 and TRBJ1-3, with D perhaps matching TRBD1 (6 bases). The CDR3 spans 14 residues. The germline V and J ends were trimmed by 5 bases and 0 bases, with 8 bases remaining between them. Germline V gene lookup returns CDR1 SEHNR and CDR2 FQNEAQ (reference sequence). The CDR3 loop is CASSPGHSGNTIYF. As DNA, the CDR3 is TGTGCCAGCAGCCCGGGACACTCTGGAAACACCATATATTTT.

In this sample, this clone turned up a few times. The chain links TRBV9 to TRBJ1-2, with TRBD1 identical over 9 bases. The CDR3 length is 17 residues. With 4 bases clipped from V and 2 bases from J, the junction kept 12 bases outside the gene matches. The germline gives CDR1 SGDLS, CDR2 YYNGEE. Here the CDR3 reads CASSSNPSGTGNYGYTF. For the CDR3, the DNA is TGTGCCAGCAGCTCCAACCCCTCCGGGACAGGGAACTATGGCTACACCTTC. The full variable domain, rest sourced from reference TRBV9 and TRBJ1-2, is DSGVTQTPKHLITATGQRVTLRCSPRSGDLSVYWYQQSLDQGLQFLIQYYNGEERAKGNILERFSAQQFPDLHSELNLSSLELGDSALYFCASSSNPSGTGNYGYTFGSGTRLTVV.

The chain recombines TRBV6-6 with TRBJ2-4; D is unclear. The germline gives CDR1 MNHNY, CDR2 SVGAGI (reference sequence). This CDR3 comprises 15 residues. With 4 bases removed from V and 1 base from J, the gap between germline ends came to 11 bases. CDR3 loop: CASSSPTVAKNIQYF. The CDR3, as DNA: TGTGCCAGCAGTTCCCCTACAGTTGCCAAAAACATTCAGTACTTC.

J is TRBJ2-3 and V is TRBV6-1; D is undetermined. The CDR3 has 15 amino acids. The V and J ends lost 4 bases and 2 bases respectively, with 13 bases between them. Germline CDR1 reads MNHNS; CDR2 reads SASEGT. The CDR3 is CASSGPLIVTDTQYF. The CDR3 coding sequence is TGTGCCAGCAGTGGGCCCCTGATTGTCACAGATACGCAGTATTTT.

V and J are TRBV7-8 and TRBJ2-7; 9 bases map to TRBD1. The length of the CDR3 is 15 residues. Trimming cost V 5 bases and J 2 bases; bases outside gene matches: 7. Per the germline V gene, CDR1 is SGHVS and CDR2 is FQNEAQ. This CDR3 reads CASSLGTGSAYEQYF. The CDR3 DNA reads TGTGCCAGCAGCCTGGGGACAGGGTCGGCCTACGAGCAGTACTTC.

This chain links TRBV5-4 with TRBJ2-1, with D possibly TRBD2 on 5 matching bases. This CDR3 has 15 residues. Germline CDR1 and CDR2: SGHNT and YYREEE (reference sequence). Trimming took off 1 base at V and 2 bases at J, with 10 bases between the two ends. This chain's CDR3 is CASSLTSSTYNEQFF. CDR3 sequence (DNA): TGTGCCAGCAGCTTGACTAGTAGTACCTACAATGAGCAGTTCTTC.

V gene TRBV2 combines with J gene TRBJ1-2; tentatively, D is TRBD1 (6 bases). The CDR3 has 14 amino acids. The germline V and J ends were trimmed by 5 bases and 4 bases, with 14 bases remaining between them. Germline CDR1 reads SNHLY; CDR2 reads FYNNEI. As DNA, the CDR3 is TGTGCCAGCAGTTGGGACACCCTTAGCTATGGCTACACCTTC. It is translated as CASSWDTLSYGYTF.

This chain joins TRBV7-2 and TRBJ2-6; TRBD1 might be the D (5 bases). The ends were cut back, 2 bases at V and 0 bases at J, with 11 bases in the middle. The CDR3 spans 17 residues. CDR1 is SGHTA, CDR2 FQGNSA, per germline. The CDR3 DNA sequence: TGTGCCAGCAGCTTATCCAGGGATGCCTCTGGGGCCAACGTCCTGACTTTC. This translates into CASSLSRDASGANVLTF.

V and J are TRBV10-2 and TRBJ2-3; 9 bases agree with TRBD2. The CDR3 has 17 residues. V was pared by 2 bases and J by 2 bases, with 8 bases of the junction left unmatched. Germline V CDR1 and CDR2: WSHSY, SAAADI. The CDR3 loop reads CASSETRASGATDTQYF. The DNA of the CDR3 is TGCGCCAGCAGTGAGACCCGGGCTAGCGGGGCCACAGATACGCAGTATTTT.

V is TRBV18 and J is TRBJ2-5; 9 nucleotides align to TRBD1. CDR3 length equals 15 residues. Germline V lookup: CDR1 KGHSH, CDR2 LQKENI. V shed 3 bases, J shed 7 bases, and the junction held 9 bases outside the gene matches. The CDR3 sequence: CASSPTDRGQGTQYF. CDR3 nucleotides: TGTGCCAGCTCACCTACGGACAGGGGTCAGGGGACCCAGTACTTC.

The J gene is TRBJ2-3, the V gene TRBV5-1, with D perhaps matching TRBD2 (6 bases). Trimming took off 7 bases at V and 2 bases at J, with 11 bases between the two ends. The CDR3 is 13 residues long. Germline V lookup: CDR1 SGHRS, CDR2 YFSETQ. CDR3 residues: CASRGLNTDTQYF. The CDR3 coding sequence is TGCGCCAGCCGGGGACTTAACACAGATACGCAGTATTTT.

The rearrangement uses TRBV18 and TRBJ2-2; D perhaps matches TRBD1 (5 bases). The CDR3 is made up of 16 amino acids. Germline CDR1 and CDR2: KGHSH and LQKENI. The V gene lost 2 bases and the J gene lost 6 bases, with 16 bases spanning the gap. The CDR3 DNA is TGTGCCAGCTCACCAGACGGGCAGGGAACTTCCGGGGAGCTGTTTTTT. It encodes CASSPDGQGTSGELFF.

V usage is TRBV7-7 and J usage is TRBJ2-1; weak D call: TRBD2 (6 bases). This CDR3 is built from 15 residues. The germline V and J ends were trimmed by 3 bases and 3 bases, with 12 bases remaining between them. Germline CDR1 and CDR2: SSHAT and FNYEAQ (reference sequence). The CDR3 loop is CASSFFPGDYNEQFF. Here the CDR3 DNA reads TGTGCCAGCAGCTTTTTCCCGGGGGACTACAATGAGCAGTTCTTC.

This CDR3 reads CASRIYTGNEAKNIQYF. CDR3 in DNA: TGTGCCAGCAGAATTTATACGGGAAACGAGGCCAAAAACATTCAGTACTTC. The J gene is TRBJ2-4, the V gene TRBV2, with a possible D match to TRBD2 (5 bases). CDR1 SNHLY and CDR2 FYNNEI come from the germline V gene. V shed 6 bases and J shed 1 base, with 19 bases lying between them. CDR3 size: 17 residues.

The gene calls are TRBV27 and TRBJ1-1, with TRBD1 matching over 7 bases. This CDR3 contains 13 residues. The germline gives CDR1 MNHEY, CDR2 SMNVEV (reference sequence). Unmatched junction bases numbered 3, after V lost 5 bases and J lost 3 bases. The CDR3 reads CASSNQGDTEAFF. Here the CDR3 DNA reads TGTGCCAGCAGTAACCAGGGGGACACTGAAGCTTTCTTT.

This clone has a handful of counts. The chain links TRBV9 to TRBJ2-5; TRBD1 agrees at 10 bases. The CDR3 covers 15 residues. The V gene end was trimmed by 4 bases and the J gene end by 5 bases; junction bases not matched to a gene: 8. Per germline, CDR1 SGDLS and CDR2 YYNGEE. CDR3 amino acids: CASSLGTGAGETQYF. CDR3 nucleotides: TGTGCCAGCAGCTTGGGGACAGGGGCTGGGGAGACCCAGTACTTC.

This rearrangement joins TRBV30 to TRBJ1-1; TRBD1 agrees at 7 bases. V shed 4 bases and J 2 bases; nucleotides not matched to a gene: 7. CDR1 and CDR2 from the germline V gene are GTSNPN and SVGIG (reference sequence). The CDR3 has 14 residues. CDR3 coding DNA: TGTGCCTGGACCACGGACAGGCTCAACACTGAAGCTTTCTTT. It translates to CAWTTDRLNTEAFF.